The 31 T cell receptor beta chains listed next were all sequenced from one sample in a study of cytomegalovirus exposure and HLA in healthy donors. PCR involved 60 Vbeta and 13 Jbeta primers. TCRdb's copy holds only in-frame clones and misses some; the assay was immunoSEQ multiplex PCR. The sample consists of over 95,000 clones, around four fifths of them appearing once. The specimen sequenced was PBMCs. These receptors all come from a man aged 40-50 years in good health and CMV-seronegative.

This sequence joins TRBV5-6 and TRBJ2-5; TRBD2 agrees at 12 bases. The junction had 5 bases not matched to a gene; V was cut back by 4 bases and J by 1 base. The CDR3 is 16 residues long. Germline V gene sequence: CDR1 SGHDT, CDR2 YYEEEE. The CDR3 nucleotides are TGTGCCAGCAGCACCTCTAGCGGGGGGGCCCAAGAGACCCAGTACTTC. It encodes CASSTSSGGAQETQYF.

This clone occurred once. The rearrangement joins TRBV19 to TRBJ1-5, with TRBD1 identical over 7 bases. V gave up 5 bases and J gave up 6 bases; unmatched junction bases: 13. Germline-derived CDR1 and CDR2 are LNHDA and SQIVND (reference sequence). The CDR3 runs to 16 residues. CDR3 residues: CASSSSQGGSGQPQHF. The CDR3 nucleotides are TGTGCCAGTAGTTCGTCCCAGGGGGGCTCAGGTCAGCCCCAGCATTTT. Filled out from reference TRBV19 and TRBJ1-5, the complete variable domain reads DGGITQSPKYLFRKEGQNVTLSCEQNLNHDAMYWYRQDPGQGLRLIYYSQIVNDFQKGDIAEGYSVSREKKESFPLTVTSAQKNPTAFYLCASSSSQGGSGQPQHFGDGTRLSIL.

In its sample, this clone was seen a few times. V and J are TRBV18 and TRBJ1-6; D not resolved. The CDR3 has 16 amino acids. Per germline, CDR1 KGHSH and CDR2 LQKENI. With 3 bases removed from V and 6 bases from J, the gap between germline ends came to 15 bases. Here the CDR3 DNA reads TGTGCCAGCTCACCGAACACTCACCGGAGTAATTCACCCCTCCACTTT. Amino acid sequence: CASSPNTHRSNSPLHF.

V and J are TRBV28 and TRBJ1-2; 9 nucleotides agree with TRBD1. Germline CDR1 and CDR2: MDHEN and SYDVKM. This CDR3 has 15 residues. V shed 3 bases and J 2 bases; nucleotides not matched to a gene: 4. CDR3 sequence reads: CASSLGGTGNYGYTF. DNA of the CDR3: TGTGCCAGCAGTTTGGGCGGGACAGGGAACTATGGCTACACCTTC.

The table lists this clone with a count of one. CDR3: CASSDASGDNEQFF. The CDR3 DNA sequence: TGTGCCAGCAGTGACGCTAGCGGGGATAATGAGCAGTTCTTC. The V and J genes are TRBV2 and TRBJ2-1; 9 positions match TRBD2. The CDR3 contains 14 residues. With V trimmed by 3 bases and J by 7 bases, 4 bases remained unmatched. Germline V CDR1 and CDR2: SNHLY, FYNNEI.

V gene TRBV15 combines with J gene TRBJ2-1; D is ambiguous. The V end was cut by 0 bases, the J end by 0 bases, with 9 bases between. The V gene's germline CDR1 is LNHNV and CDR2 YYDKDF (reference sequence). The CDR3 is made up of 16 amino acids. In nucleotides, the CDR3 is TGTGCCACCAGCAGAGATCTCTACAGCTCCTACAATGAGCAGTTCTTC. Residues: CATSRDLYSSYNEQFF.

The chain links TRBV7-6 to TRBJ2-4; D remains unclear. CDR3 size: 13 residues. Looked up from germline, CDR1 is SGHVS and CDR2 is FNYEAQ. V lost 3 bases to trimming and J lost 8 bases, with 11 bases between them. CDR3 sequence reads: CASSLGPPDIQYF. CDR3 nucleotide sequence: TGTGCCAGCAGCTTGGGCCCCCCGGACATTCAGTACTTC.

J is TRBJ2-1 and V is TRBV11-2; 14 nucleotides match TRBD2. The CDR3 has 16 amino acids. With 5 bases clipped from V and 5 bases from J, the junction kept 5 bases outside the gene matches. From germline, CDR1 is SGHAT and CDR2 FQNNGV. The DNA for the CDR3 is TGTGCCAGCAGCCGAGGACTAGCGGGGGGAGACAATGAGCAGTTCTTC. It is translated as CASSRGLAGGDNEQFF.

J is TRBJ2-6 and V is TRBV5-6; no clear D gene. The CDR3 extends over 17 amino acids. CDR1 is SGHDT and CDR2 is YYEEEE in the germline V gene. V lost 1 base, J lost 0 bases, and 11 bases lay in between. The DNA of the CDR3 is TGTGCCAGCAGCTTGCACGGGTTATCCTCTGGGGCCAACGTCCTGACTTTC. This gives the protein CASSLHGLSSGANVLTF. The entire variable domain, with the rest obtained from reference TRBV5-6 and TRBJ2-6, is as follows: DAGVTQSPTHLIKTRGQQVTLRCSPKSGHDTVSWYQQALGQGPQFIFQYYEEEERQRGNFPDRFSGHQFPNYSSELNVNALLLGDSALYLCASSLHGLSSGANVLTFGAGSRLTVL.

The chain is built from TRBV4-1 and TRBJ2-1; D gene ambiguous. Germline loops: CDR1 MGHRA, CDR2 YSYEKL. The CDR3 runs to 14 residues. Trimming took off 3 bases at V and 6 bases at J, with 12 bases between the two ends. CDR3 in amino acids: CASSHVLAINEQFF. The CDR3 nucleotides read TGCGCCAGCAGCCATGTCTTAGCAATCAATGAGCAGTTCTTC.

V usage is TRBV9 and J usage is TRBJ1-6; D unclear. The V and J ends lost 10 bases and 7 bases respectively, with 15 bases between them. Germline V gene lookup returns CDR1 SGDLS and CDR2 YYNGEE. This CDR3 region has 13 residues. CDR3 sequence: CASSGQTNSPLHF. The CDR3 DNA follows: TGTGCCTCCTCTGGGCAGACAAATTCACCCCTCCACTTT.

J is TRBJ1-5 and V is TRBV29-1, with 9 nucleotides matching TRBD1. The germline V gene has CDR1 SQVTM and CDR2 ANQGSEA. The CDR3 is 14 amino acids. The J segment lost 3 bases and the V segment lost 5 bases, leaving 5 bases of the junction unmatched. Written as DNA, the CDR3 is TGCAGCGTTATGACAGGGGGTTCCAATCAGCCCCAGCATTTT. Residues: CSVMTGGSNQPQHF.

The chain uses TRBV5-4 and TRBJ1-2; D possibly corresponds to TRBD1 (6 bases). V was cut by 0 bases and J by 0 bases, with 9 bases left in between. In germline, CDR1 is SGHNT, CDR2 YYREEE (reference sequence). The CDR3 covers 15 residues. The CDR3 sequence: CASSLAAGANYGYTF. Here the CDR3 DNA reads TGTGCCAGCAGCTTGGCGGCAGGGGCTAACTATGGCTACACCTTC.

CDR3 bases: TGTGCCAGCAGTTTGGACAGGGTCGATCAGCCCCAGCATTTT. It yields the protein CASSLDRVDQPQHF. The chain couples TRBV28 to TRBJ1-5; 8 nucleotides line up with TRBD1. The germline CDR1 and CDR2 sequences are MDHEN and SYDVKM. This CDR3 contains 14 residues. After removal of 3 bases from V and 5 bases from J, the junction contained 3 bases not matched to a gene.

The V gene is TRBV7-2, the J gene TRBJ2-5; D is unclear. Germline assignment: CDR1 SGHTA and CDR2 FQGNSA. V gave up 5 bases and J gave up 2 bases, with 6 bases separating them. This CDR3 comprises 12 residues. CDR3 loop: CASSAYQETQYF. DNA for the CDR3: TGTGCCAGCAGCGCCTATCAAGAGACCCAGTACTTC.

This chain uses TRBV27 with TRBJ1-1; 7 positions agree with TRBD1. Trimming cost V 6 bases and J 0 bases; bases outside gene matches: 1. This CDR3 contains 13 residues. CDR1 MNHEY and CDR2 SMNVEV come from the germline V gene (reference sequence). Here the CDR3 reads CASRGQLNTEAFF. The CDR3 DNA sequence: TGTGCCAGCAGGGGACAGTTGAACACTGAAGCTTTCTTT.

The chain links TRBV9 to TRBJ1-6; D ambiguous. V was shortened by 0 bases and J by 8 bases, with 9 bases between the two germline ends. The CDR3 extends over 14 amino acids. Looked up from germline, CDR1 is SGDLS and CDR2 is YYNGEE. Written as DNA, the CDR3 is TGTGCCAGCAGCGTAGCTAGACGGGATTCACCCCTCCACTTT. Translating gives CASSVARRDSPLHF.

The chain recombines TRBV7-3 with TRBJ2-2; 9 bases are a match to TRBD2. From germline, CDR1 is SGHTA and CDR2 FQGTGA. The V gene end was trimmed by 5 bases and the J gene end by 1 base; junction bases not matched to a gene: 8. The CDR3 runs 17 residues. The CDR3 sequence: CASSRAAGGLNTGELFF. For the CDR3, the DNA is TGTGCCAGCAGCCGCGCGGCGGGGGGGCTGAACACCGGGGAGCTGTTTTTT.

The chain uses TRBV13 and TRBJ2-7, with 7 bases that match TRBD2. The CDR3 runs 14 residues. J was trimmed by 5 bases and V by 0 bases; bases with no gene match: 4. CDR1 is PRHDT and CDR2 is FYEKMQ in the germline V gene (reference sequence). The CDR3 nucleotides read TGTGCCAGCAGCTTAGGGACTAGCTGGGACGAGCAGTACTTC. Translation gives CASSLGTSWDEQYF.

The rearrangement uses TRBV7-9 and TRBJ2-3, with 14 bases fitting TRBD2. CDR3 length: 17 residues. Per germline, CDR1 SEHNR and CDR2 FQNEAQ (reference sequence). V lost 4 bases, J lost 2 bases, and 5 bases stayed unmatched. The CDR3 nucleotides are TGTGCCAGCAGCTACAGGACTAGCGGGGGGCACACAGATACGCAGTATTTT. Translating gives CASSYRTSGGHTDTQYF.

This chain joins TRBV19 and TRBJ1-4; D is perhaps TRBD1 (5 bases). V shed 9 bases and J shed 4 bases, with 6 bases lying between them. Per germline, CDR1 LNHDA and CDR2 SQIVND (reference sequence). The CDR3 runs to 11 residues. The CDR3 loop reads CASGHNEKLFF. CDR3 DNA: TGTGCCAGCGGACATAATGAAAAACTGTTTTTT.

V is TRBV7-9 and J is TRBJ1-2; 7 nucleotides agree with TRBD1. J gave up 6 bases and V 0 bases, and 13 bases lay outside the gene matches. This CDR3 spans 17 amino acids. Germline V gene sequence: CDR1 SEHNR, CDR2 FQNEAQ (reference sequence). The CDR3 sequence: CASSLAGDRLHLNGYTF. Written as DNA, the CDR3 is TGTGCCAGCAGCTTAGCCGGGGACAGACTCCACCTCAATGGCTACACCTTC.

V gene TRBV6-6 combines with J gene TRBJ1-2, with a tentative D call TRBD1 (5 bases). CDR1 and CDR2 (germline): MNHNY, SVGAGI (reference sequence). This CDR3 is 14 amino acids long. V gave up 7 bases and J gave up 8 bases, with 20 bases separating them. This chain's CDR3 is CASTPGGSPGGYTF. CDR3 sequence (DNA): TGTGCCAGCACCCCGGGTGGATCTCCAGGGGGCTACACCTTC.

The chain is built from TRBV7-2 and TRBJ1-5; D unresolved. The V gene lost 2 bases and the J gene lost 0 bases, with 14 bases spanning the gap. In germline, CDR1 is SGHTA, CDR2 FQGNSA. This CDR3 region has 17 residues. CDR3 loop: CASSLRWETYSNQPQHF. Written as DNA, the CDR3 is TGTGCCAGCAGCTTAAGGTGGGAGACTTATAGCAATCAGCCCCAGCATTTT.

Of note for this clone: The junction shows a germline mismatch at one end, possibly a read error. The chain is built from TRBV7-9 and TRBJ1-1; D not certain. From germline, CDR1 is SEHNR and CDR2 FQNEAQ (reference sequence). CDR3 size: 15 residues. CDR3 sequence: CSSSRGGRMGTEAFF. The DNA of the CDR3 is TGTTCCAGCAGCCGAGGTGGCAGAATGGGCACTGAAGCTTTCTTT. Variable domain in full (rest from reference TRBV7-9 and TRBJ1-1): DTGVSQNPRHKITKRGQNVTFRCDPISEHNRLYWYRQTLGQGPEFLTYFQNEAQLEKSRLLSDRFSAERPKGSFSTLEIQRTEQGDSAMYLCSSSRGGRMGTEAFFGQGTRLTVV.

This clone has just a few counts. J is TRBJ2-6 and V is TRBV5-1; D is possibly TRBD2 (6 bases). The CDR3 has 16 residues. Germline loops: CDR1 SGHRS, CDR2 YFSETQ. V was pared by 4 bases and J by 0 bases, with 11 bases between. The CDR3 loop is CASSKSGDSGANVLTF. DNA of the CDR3: TGCGCCAGCAGCAAATCGGGAGACTCTGGGGCCAACGTCCTGACTTTC.

The CDR3 DNA reads as TGTGCCAGCAGCCCCCTCCCAGGGGGGAATTCACCCCTCCACTTT. It yields the protein CASSPLPGGNSPLHF. This sequence joins TRBV9 and TRBJ1-6, with 7 bases lining up with TRBD1. The trim removed 4 bases at V and 7 bases at J, leaving 8 bases unmatched. CDR3 length: 15 residues. The germline V gene has CDR1 SGDLS and CDR2 YYNGEE.

V usage is TRBV28 and J usage is TRBJ2-5; 7 bases are shared with TRBD2. The J call may be wrong; the DNA end is better matched by TRBJ2-7. The CDR3 is made up of 16 amino acids. Germline CDR1 reads MDHEN; CDR2 reads SYDVKM. This CDR3 reads CASIGTTLLSSYEQYF. Here the CDR3 DNA reads TGTGCCAGCATTGGGACTACCCTACTTTCCTCCTACGAGCAGTACTTC.

The chain recombines TRBV30 with TRBJ2-2; D might be TRBD1 (6 bases). Germline values: CDR1 GTSNPN, CDR2 SVGIG (reference sequence). With 1 base removed from V and 7 bases from J, the gap between germline ends came to 16 bases. The CDR3 runs 15 residues. The CDR3 DNA reads as TGTGCCTGGAGTGCTCGGAGCCCAGGGGTCGGGGAGCTGTTTTTT. This encodes CAWSARSPGVGELFF.

The chain uses TRBV5-1 and TRBJ1-1; 11 bases match TRBD1. Germline CDR1 reads SGHRS; CDR2 reads YFSETQ. The V gene end was trimmed by 4 bases and the J gene end by 1 base; junction bases not matched to a gene: 6. This CDR3 is built from 16 residues. The CDR3 is CASSLGGTGGNTEAFF. The CDR3 coding sequence is TGCGCCAGCAGCCTGGGTGGGACAGGGGGGAACACTGAAGCTTTCTTT.

The V call is TRBV9, the J call TRBJ2-7; 8 bases align to TRBD2. J lost 7 bases, V lost 3 bases, and 3 bases had no gene match. CDR1 and CDR2 from the germline V gene are SGDLS and YYNGEE. The CDR3 is made up of 12 amino acids. The CDR3 bases are TGTGCCAGCAGCGGCCCTAGCGGGGAGCAGTACTTC. It codes for CASSGPSGEQYF.